These T cell receptor beta chains were read from a single sample in a study of OX40 agonist ivuxolimab in advanced cancers. Method: immunoSEQ multiplex PCR; TCRdb's copy keeps in-frame clones and lacks some. Of 30,000 to 45,000 clones listed, under 85% are singletons. Sequencing was performed on CD4+ or CD8+ T cells sorted from blood, taken in a trial of the OX40 agonist ivuxolimab. The receptors were sampled from an adult with an advanced solid tumor such as melanoma, head and neck, liver or kidney cancer. The CDR3 runs from the conserved cysteine through the conserved F or W. A D gene is named only where the DNA matches it firmly. The size entry is marked missing in some rows and otherwise reads once, few, many or a size class.

v_gene	j_gene	d_gene	abundance	CDR3nt	CDR3aa
TRBV2	TRBJ1-1	NA	NA	TGTGCCAGCTCCACGGATCTGAACACTGAAGCTTTCTTT	CASSTDLNTEAFF
TRBV5-5	TRBJ1-6	NA	NA	TGTGCCAGCAGCTTTAGCAGGGAAAGTTCACCCCTCCACTTT	CASSFSRESSPLHF
TRBV6-1	TRBJ1-2	TRBD1	NA	TGTGCCAGCAGTCCCGGGACAGGGGGCTATGGCTACACCTTC	CASSPGTGGYGYTF
TRBV10-2	TRBJ2-7	TRBD1	once	TGCGCCAGCACAGGACAGGGGGCCAGAAGGGAGCAGTACTTC	CASTGQGARREQYF
TRBV19	TRBJ1-5	NA	NA	TGTGCCAGTAGTATTGGGGGGACCGTTGAGCCCCAGCATTTT	CASSIGGTVEPQHF
TRBV7-6	TRBJ2-7	NA	NA	TGTGCTCGGAGGGTCGGGGATCTGGGTAATAGCTCCTACGAGCAGTACTTC	CARRVGDLGNSSYEQYF
TRBV5-1	TRBJ2-2	TRBD2	NA	TGCGCCAGCAATCCTAGCGGGGGCTTCACCGGGGAGCTGTTTTTT	CASNPSGGFTGELFF
TRBV6-1	TRBJ2-4	TRBD2	NA	TGTGCCAGCAGTGGGACTAGCGGGGTCGTGTTGGGAAACATTCAGTACTTC	CASSGTSGVVLGNIQYF
TRBV13	TRBJ2-2	NA	NA	TGTGCCAGCAGCTCGTACACCCGACCCTATGCCGGGGAGCTGTTTTTT	CASSSYTRPYAGELFF
TRBV15	TRBJ1-1	NA	NA	TGTGCCACCAGCAGAGATATAGCAATGGGGGACACTGAAGCTTTCTTT	CATSRDIAMGDTEAFF
TRBV7-2	TRBJ1-2	TRBD1	once	TGTGCCAGCAGCTTAGGTCTGGACAGGGGGCTTGGCTACACCTTC	CASSLGLDRGLGYTF